The 31 T cell receptor beta chains listed next were all sequenced from one sample in a study of T cells in women clearing cervical HPV infection. The method was immunoSEQ multiplex PCR; TCRdb's version includes in-frame clones alone and lacks a portion of them. Its clone listing holds roughly 47,000 clones. Specimen: blood buffy coat. The receptors shown here come from a woman between 18 and 70 years old with a cervical HPV16 infection that either progressed to CIN3+ or cleared (not recorded which).

In the case of this clone: The read gets to within 3 residues of the CDR3 end, and the germline J gene fills in the rest. The chain carries TRBV7-3 and TRBJ2-7; the D gene is possibly TRBD2 (6 bases). CDR1 is SGHTA and CDR2 is FQGTGA in the germline V gene. The length of the CDR3 is 15 residues. V shed 3 bases and J shed 1 base, with 13 bases lying between them. This CDR3 is CASSFGGAGSYEQYF. The part of the CDR3 DNA that was read is TGTGCCAGCAGCTTTGGAGGGGCCGGGTCCTACGAG.

About this clone: The CDR3 is cut off 3 residues early in the read; its end comes from the germline J gene. The gene calls are TRBV5-6 and TRBJ2-5, with a weak D call TRBD2 (6 bases). Looked up from germline, CDR1 is SGHDT and CDR2 is YYEEEE. The V and J ends lost 4 bases and 2 bases respectively, with 15 bases between them. The CDR3 has 15 amino acids. The CDR3 region is CASSQTGTGQETQYF. Partial CDR3 DNA: TGTGCCAGCAGCCAAACCGGGACTGGACAAGAGACC.

Concerning this clone itself: Read coverage stops 3 residues before the CDR3 terminus; the germline J gene supplies the remainder. V gene TRBV29-1 combines with J gene TRBJ1-1, with TRBD1 identical over 7 bases. V trimming: 2 bases; J trimming: 5 bases; junction bases outside the gene matches: 8. The CDR3 has 14 amino acids. Germline CDR1 and CDR2: SQVTM and ANQGSEA. The CDR3 loop reads CSVEPTGLGTEAFF. The covered CDR3 bases are TGCAGCGTTGAACCGACAGGGCTGGGGACTGAA.

Concerning this clone itself: The read ends 3 residues shy of where the CDR3 ends; the end is completed using the germline J gene. This chain connects TRBV20-1 to TRBJ2-2; the match to TRBD1 covers 10 bases. CDR1 is DFQATT and CDR2 is SNEGSKA in the germline V gene (reference sequence). The CDR3 is made up of 14 amino acids. CDR3: CSASRQGADSPLFF. The covered CDR3 bases are TGCAGTGCGTCCAGACAGGGGGCAGATTCACCG.

Worth noting for this clone: Sequencing ends 3 residues short of the CDR3 end; the germline J gene provides the rest. The chain is built from TRBV7-2 and TRBJ2-1; D ambiguous. Per germline, CDR1 SGHTA and CDR2 FQGNSA. The CDR3 length is 13 residues. The ends were cut back, 0 bases at V and 7 bases at J, with 7 bases in the middle. This chain's CDR3 is CASSLAFSNEQFF. The DNA read from the CDR3 is TGTGCCAGCAGCTTAGCTTTTAGTAATGAG.

On this clone: A junction boundary mismatches the germline segment, possibly from a read error. The CDR3 is cut off 3 residues early in the read; its end comes from the germline J gene. The chain joins TRBV5-6 to TRBJ1-4; D is unresolved. CDR3 length: 15 amino acids. Germline V gene data show CDR1 as SGHDT and CDR2 as YYEEEE. CDR3 DNA (partial): TGTGCCAGCAGCTTGTTAATGACAACGAATGAAAAA. It encodes CASSLLMTTNEK. The complete CDR3 protein is CASSLLMTTNEKLFF.

As regards this clone: The DNA ends 3 residues before the CDR3 does, and the rest of the CDR3 is filled in from the germline J gene. The rearrangement joins TRBV7-2 to TRBJ2-7; 8 bases map to TRBD1. Germline loops: CDR1 SGHTA, CDR2 FQGNSA. The length of the CDR3 is 13 residues. Losses at the gene ends were 3 bases for V and 6 bases for J; bases not matched to a gene: 4. The DNA read from the CDR3 is TGTGCCAGCAGCTTCAGGGGGCCTGGCGAG. Amino acids: CASSFRGPGE. The CDR3 in full is CASSFRGPGEQYF.

For this clone: The read finishes 3 residues shy of the CDR3 end, and the germline J gene is used to complete it. The V and J genes are TRBV19 and TRBJ1-2; D might be TRBD1 (6 bases). The ends were cut back, 10 bases at V and 0 bases at J, with 15 bases in the middle. There are 14 residues in the CDR3. Germline V gene data show CDR1 as LNHDA and CDR2 as SQIVND (reference sequence). The part of the CDR3 DNA that was read is TGTGCCACCGGCGGCAGGACAGCTAACTATGGC. Its translation is CATGGRTANYG. The entire CDR3 reads CATGGRTANYGYTF.

Details on this clone: The CDR3 end is not reached by the read, which stops 3 residues before it; the germline J gene fills it in. The V and J genes are TRBV7-6 and TRBJ2-4; D might be TRBD2 (5 bases). The CDR3 runs to 16 residues. Trimming stripped 5 bases from V and 1 base from J, with 15 bases between. Germline values: CDR1 SGHVS, CDR2 FNYEAQ. The chain's CDR3 is CASSPGVGTAKNIQYF. The sequenced part of the CDR3 DNA is TGTGCCAGCAGCCCCGGGGTTGGAACTGCCAAAAACATT.

As regards this clone: The read gets to within 3 residues of the CDR3 end, and the germline J gene fills in the rest. The chain has TRBV11-2 and TRBJ1-2; maybe TRBD1 (6 bases). V was clipped by 5 bases and J by 4 bases, with 14 bases between them. Germline values: CDR1 SGHAT, CDR2 FQNNGV. The CDR3 totals 14 residues. The sequenced CDR3 bases are TGTGCCAGCAGCCCGGCAGGGGAGGGCTATGGC. It specifies CASSPAGEGYG. Given in full, the CDR3 is CASSPAGEGYGYTF.

This CDR3 is CASQKGAYNQPQHF. The covered CDR3 bases are TGTGCCAGCCAAAAGGGGGCCTACAATCAGCCC. The chain has TRBV2 and TRBJ1-5; TRBD1 matches 7 bases. The read is 3 residues too short to cover the CDR3 end, so that end is filled in from the germline J gene. The CDR3 extends over 14 amino acids. The trim removed 8 bases at V and 3 bases at J, leaving 7 bases unmatched. The germline V gene encodes CDR1 SNHLY and CDR2 FYNNEI.

With regard to this clone: The CDR3 end lies 3 residues beyond the end of the read and is filled in from the germline J gene. The V gene is TRBV7-9, the J gene TRBJ2-3; D might be TRBD1 (6 bases). Per the germline V gene, CDR1 is SEHNR and CDR2 is FQNEAQ (reference sequence). Trimming took 2 bases from V and 8 from J, leaving 17 bases between them. The CDR3 has 15 residues. CDR3 DNA, as far as it was read: TGTGCCAGCAGCTTAACCCGAGACAGGCGCGGTACG. As protein: CASSLTRDRRGT. The entire CDR3 reads CASSLTRDRRGTQYF.

About this clone itself: The CDR3 end lies 3 residues beyond the end of the read and is filled in from the germline J gene. The chain carries TRBV7-9 and TRBJ2-3; the D gene is possibly TRBD2 (6 bases). The CDR3 runs to 15 residues. CDR1 and CDR2 from the germline V gene are SEHNR and FQNEAQ (reference sequence). CDR3 protein: CASSLAGGSQETQYF. CDR3 DNA (partial): TGTGCCAGCAGCTTAGCGGGGGGTAGCCAAGAGACG.

As concerns this clone: The CDR3 is cut off 3 residues early in the read; its end comes from the germline J gene. This chain joins TRBV19 and TRBJ1-3; D gene ambiguous. The CDR3 consists of 14 residues. CDR1 LNHDA and CDR2 SQIVND come from the germline V gene (reference sequence). Between the trimmed V and J ends, which lost 3 bases and 4 bases, there was a span of 10 bases. The CDR3 spells CASSIGGGGNTIYF. CDR3 DNA, as far as it was read: TGTGCCAGTAGTATCGGTGGAGGGGGAAACACC.

The CDR3 bases that were read are TGTGCCAGTAGTATCCCGGGGGGACAGCCC. It encodes CASSIPGGQP. The whole CDR3 protein is CASSIPGGQPQHF. The V gene is TRBV19, the J gene TRBJ1-5, with D perhaps TRBD1 (5 bases). The read halts 3 residues ahead of the CDR3 end, with the missing end drawn from the germline J gene. Trimming cost V 3 bases and J 7 bases, with 10 bases left between them. CDR1 is LNHDA, CDR2 SQIVND, per germline (reference sequence). The CDR3 totals 13 residues.

About this clone: The read finishes 3 residues shy of the CDR3 end, and the germline J gene is used to complete it. This chain joins TRBV18 and TRBJ2-5; D is perhaps TRBD2 (8 bases). The length of the CDR3 is 14 residues. The germline gives CDR1 KGHSH, CDR2 LQKENI. CDR3 bases read: TGTGCCAGCAAAACTAGCGGTGGGACAGATACC. Translating it yields CASKTSGGTDT. The whole CDR3 reads CASKTSGGTDTQYF.

Remarks on this clone: The read ends 3 residues early relative to the CDR3; the germline J gene fills the gap. The J gene is TRBJ2-2, the V gene TRBV2; TRBD2 is a possible D gene (6 bases). This CDR3 region has 17 residues. In germline, CDR1 is SNHLY, CDR2 FYNNEI. The CDR3 sequence: CASSEVKPGLANSPLFF. The sequenced part of the CDR3 DNA is TGTGCCAGCAGTGAGGTGAAGCCGGGACTGGCTAATTCACCG.

With regard to this clone: The sequence runs out 3 residues before the end of the CDR3; the remainder is reconstructed from the germline J gene. The chain combines TRBV2 with TRBJ1-5, with a weak D call TRBD1 (5 bases). Germline V gene sequence: CDR1 SNHLY, CDR2 FYNNEI. Trimming removed 0 bases at V and 5 bases at J, with 11 bases between. The CDR3 totals 15 residues. Incomplete CDR3 DNA: TGTGCCAGCAGTGAAGCGGGACTCCCTCATCAGCCC. Its translation is CASSEAGLPHQP. The whole CDR3 is CASSEAGLPHQPQHF.

Comments on this clone: The DNA ends 3 residues before the CDR3 does, and the rest of the CDR3 is filled in from the germline J gene. This chain links TRBV19 with TRBJ2-3; 13 nucleotides align to TRBD2. The germline CDR1 and CDR2 sequences are LNHDA and SQIVND (reference sequence). V lost 10 bases to trimming and J lost 1 base; unmatched junction nucleotides: 14. This CDR3 has 18 residues. The covered CDR3 bases are TGTGCCACCAGTATCTCCGGACTAGCGGGGGTACGCACAGATACG. This translates into CATSISGLAGVRTDT. The full CDR3 is CATSISGLAGVRTDTQYF. The entire variable domain, with the rest obtained from reference TRBV19 and TRBJ2-3, is as follows: DGGITQSPKYLFRKEGQNVTLSCEQNLNHDAMYWYRQDPGQGLRLIYYSQIVNDFQKGDIAEGYSVSREKKESFPLTVTSAQKNPTAFYLCATSISGLAGVRTDTQYFGPGTRLTVL.

Points on this clone: The observed sequence ends 3 residues before the CDR3 terminus, with the missing tail filled in from the germline J gene. The chain recombines TRBV6-1 with TRBJ1-2; 9 bases align to TRBD1. Germline V gene lookup returns CDR1 MNHNS and CDR2 SASEGT. This CDR3 is 14 amino acids long. Incomplete CDR3 DNA: TGTGCCAGCAGTGGCGACAGGGGGGGAGGAGGC. This sequence encodes CASSGDRGGGG. The full CDR3 protein reads CASSGDRGGGGYTF.

Notes on this clone: The CDR3 extends 3 residues past the end of the read, so its final part is completed from the germline J gene. The V gene is TRBV10-1, the J gene TRBJ2-7; 8 bases align to TRBD1. V shed 4 bases, J shed 6 bases, and the junction held 8 bases outside the gene matches. Germline CDR1 and CDR2: WNHNN and SYGVQD (reference sequence). CDR3 size: 14 residues. The CDR3 spells CASSGTGQGAEQYF. The sequenced part of the CDR3 DNA is TGCGCCAGCAGTGGGACGGGGCAGGGGGCCGAG.

Of note for this clone: The CDR3 is cut off 3 residues early in the read; its end comes from the germline J gene. The J gene is TRBJ1-4, the V gene TRBV5-8; D perhaps matches TRBD1 (5 bases). Germline CDR1 reads SGHTS; CDR2 reads YDEGEE. Trimming pared 3 bases from V and 3 bases from J, leaving 9 bases between. This CDR3 is built from 14 residues. CDR3 DNA, as far as it was read: TGTGCCAGCAGCTCAGGGAGGTCTAATGAAAAA. It translates to CASSSGRSNEK. The full CDR3 protein reads CASSSGRSNEKLFF.

Remarks on this clone: The read ends 3 residues early relative to the CDR3; the germline J gene fills the gap. This sequence joins TRBV19 and TRBJ2-3, with D possibly matching TRBD2 (5 bases). The CDR3 totals 14 residues. The V gene lost 5 bases and the J gene lost 3 bases, with 12 bases spanning the gap. Per germline, CDR1 LNHDA and CDR2 SQIVND (reference sequence). The CDR3 reads CASSVLAATDTQYF. The sequenced part of the CDR3 DNA is TGTGCCAGTAGTGTCCTAGCCGCGACAGATACG.

Regarding this clone: The read halts 3 residues ahead of the CDR3 end, with the missing end drawn from the germline J gene. The V call is TRBV18, the J call TRBJ1-4; 12 nucleotides agree with TRBD1. CDR1 and CDR2 from the germline V gene are KGHSH and LQKENI. Germline trimming cut 3 bases from V and 3 bases from J; bases unmatched to any gene: 5. The CDR3 runs to 17 residues. The chain's CDR3 is CASSPGTGGTANEKLFF. The CDR3 DNA, read in part, is TGTGCCAGCTCACCCGGGACAGGGGGCACGGCTAATGAAAAA. The full variable domain, its missing parts supplied by reference TRBV18 and TRBJ1-4, is NAGVMQNPRHLVRRRGQEARLRCSPMKGHSHVYWYRQLPEEGLKFMVYLQKENIIDESGMPKERFSAEFPKEGPSILRIQQVVRGDSAAYFCASSPGTGGTANEKLFFGSGTQLSVL.

Concerning this clone itself: Read data end 3 residues before the CDR3 end; the end is taken from the germline J gene. The rearrangement uses TRBV19 and TRBJ2-2; 7 nucleotides align to TRBD1. Germline V gene sequence: CDR1 LNHDA, CDR2 SQIVND (reference sequence). This CDR3 is 16 amino acids long. The DNA read from the CDR3 is TGTGCCAGTAGTACACCCTCCGGGACAGATGACTCACCG. It encodes CASSTPSGTDDSP. The CDR3 reads in full as CASSTPSGTDDSPLFF.

About this clone: The CDR3 end is not reached by the read, which stops 3 residues before it; the germline J gene fills it in. This chain links TRBV19 with TRBJ2-2, with 8 bases matching TRBD1. The CDR3 extends over 13 amino acids. Germline V gene lookup returns CDR1 LNHDA and CDR2 SQIVND (reference sequence). With V trimmed by 10 bases and J by 4 bases, 5 bases remained unmatched. The chain's CDR3 is CATSDRGTGELFF. The part of the CDR3 DNA that was read is TGTGCCACCTCTGACAGGGGCACCGGGGAG.

Of note for this clone: Read data end 3 residues before the CDR3 end; the end is taken from the germline J gene. The chain has TRBV7-8 and TRBJ1-5; D not certain. Trimming removed 2 bases at V and 5 bases at J, with 16 bases between. CDR3 size: 16 residues. Germline V CDR1 and CDR2: SGHVS, FQNEAQ. CDR3 amino acids: CASSLTAGLTDQPQHF. Incomplete CDR3 DNA: TGTGCCAGCAGCTTAACCGCCGGTCTGACTGATCAGCCC.

As regards this clone: The read falls 3 residues short of the CDR3 end, and the missing part is taken from the germline J gene. The V gene is TRBV29-1, the J gene TRBJ2-5; 9 positions agree with TRBD1. The CDR3 is made up of 13 amino acids. Looked up from germline, CDR1 is SQVTM and CDR2 is ANQGSEA. The junction had 5 bases not matched to a gene; V was cut back by 6 bases and J by 3 bases. The CDR3 DNA, read in part, is TGCAGCGTACTCACAGGGGGCGAAGAGACC. It codes for CSVLTGGEET. The whole CDR3 protein is CSVLTGGEETQYF.

A note on this clone: The CDR3 end falls 3 residues outside the read, so it is completed with the germline J gene. The chain combines TRBV5-5 with TRBJ2-7; 8 bases match TRBD1. After removal of 4 bases from V and 3 bases from J, the junction contained 6 bases not matched to a gene. The CDR3 has 14 amino acids. Looked up from germline, CDR1 is SGHKS and CDR2 is YYEKEE (reference sequence). The CDR3 reads CASSRTGTLYEQYF. The covered CDR3 bases are TGTGCCAGCAGCCGGACAGGGACTCTCTACGAG.

A note on this clone: From the germline J gene comes the end of the CDR3, since the read stops 3 residues before it. The rearrangement uses TRBV19 and TRBJ2-4; a possible D gene is TRBD2 (6 bases). CDR1 and CDR2 (germline): LNHDA, SQIVND (reference sequence). This CDR3 region has 11 residues. The CDR3 here is CATGVDYGQYF. CDR3 bases read: TGTGCCACTGGGGTGGACTATGGT. The full variable domain, its missing parts supplied by reference TRBV19 and TRBJ2-4, is DGGITQSPKYLFRKEGQNVTLSCEQNLNHDAMYWYRQDPGQGLRLIYYSQIVNDFQKGDIAEGYSVSREKKESFPLTVTSAQKNPTAFYLCATGVDYGQYFGAGTRLSVL.

Regarding this clone: Read coverage stops 3 residues before the CDR3 terminus; the germline J gene supplies the remainder. This chain uses TRBV19 with TRBJ1-1; 8 bases agree with TRBD1. With 9 bases clipped from V and 1 base from J, the junction kept 7 bases outside the gene matches. This CDR3 has 14 residues. CDR1 and CDR2 from the germline V gene are LNHDA and SQIVND (reference sequence). Partial CDR3 DNA: TGTGCCAGCCAAACCGGGACAGGGAACACTGAA. It codes for CASQTGTGNTE. In full, the CDR3 is CASQTGTGNTEAFF.